These 32 T cell receptor beta chains were sequenced from one sample in a study of technical replicates of blood from four donors. Clones were read by immunoSEQ multiplex PCR, and TCRdb kept only the in-frame ones, dropping some. Among over 90,000 clones listed, roughly 96% were seen once. Sequences were obtained from T cells isolated from PBMCs. All receptors come from a human donor in good health.

This clone was seen once. The chain recombines TRBV18 with TRBJ1-5, with TRBD1 matching 11 bases. Germline loops: CDR1 KGHSH, CDR2 LQKENI. The CDR3 has 15 amino acids. Losses at the gene ends were 3 bases for V and 4 bases for J; bases not matched to a gene: 2. DNA for the CDR3: TGTGCCAGCTCACCCGGACAGGGGGCGAATCAGCCCCAGCATTTT. This translates into CASSPGQGANQPQHF.

V is TRBV25-1 and J is TRBJ2-1, with 8 bases aligning to TRBD1. Per germline, CDR1 MGHDK and CDR2 SYGVNS. The CDR3 is made up of 16 amino acids. The junction had 7 bases not matched to a gene; V was cut back by 1 base and J by 5 bases. The CDR3: CASSELGGQANNEQFF. CDR3 bases: TGTGCCAGCAGTGAATTGGGGGGACAGGCAAACAATGAGCAGTTCTTC.

This clone was observed a few times. The chain recombines TRBV2 with TRBJ2-2; a weak D match, TRBD2 (6 bases). The V gene lost 1 base and the J gene lost 4 bases, with 10 bases spanning the gap. From germline, CDR1 is SNHLY and CDR2 FYNNEI. The CDR3 consists of 15 residues. The chain's CDR3 is CASSEVGGSTGELFF. CDR3 sequence (DNA): TGTGCCAGCAGTGAAGTTGGAGGGTCCACCGGGGAGCTGTTTTTT.

The chain joins TRBV10-1 to TRBJ2-2; D gene unclear. Per germline, CDR1 WNHNN and CDR2 SYGVQD (reference sequence). This CDR3 has 12 residues. V was trimmed by 4 bases and J by 5 bases, leaving 5 bases between them. CDR3 in amino acids: CASSGTTGELFF. Here the CDR3 DNA reads TGCGCCAGCAGTGGAACTACCGGGGAGCTGTTTTTT.

In its sample, this clone was seen once. The chain recombines TRBV27 with TRBJ1-2; D call uncertain. Trimming left V 10 bases short and J 6 bases short, with 6 bases between. The CDR3 consists of 9 residues. Looked up from germline, CDR1 is MNHEY and CDR2 is SMNVEV (reference sequence). The chain's CDR3 is CATQNGYTF. CDR3 nucleotides: TGTGCCACCCAGAATGGCTACACCTTC.

The chain joins TRBV28 to TRBJ2-1; D uncertain. V shed 1 base and J shed 10 bases, with 8 bases lying between them. The CDR3 is 12 amino acids. Germline V gives CDR1 MDHEN, CDR2 SYDVKM. CDR3 nucleotide sequence: TGTGCCAGCAGTTTATCCCCAGGAGAGCAGTTCTTC. This encodes CASSLSPGEQFF.

V usage is TRBV28 and J usage is TRBJ2-7, with D unclear. The CDR3 runs 12 residues. Trimming left V 2 bases short and J 2 bases short, with 4 bases between. Germline-derived CDR1 and CDR2 are MDHEN and SYDVKM. The DNA for the CDR3 is TGTGCCAGCAGTTTAACAGCCTACGAGCAGTACTTC. Its protein is CASSLTAYEQYF. Full variable domain (remainder filled in from reference TRBV28 and TRBJ2-7): DVKVTQSSRYLVKRTGEKVFLECVQDMDHENMFWYRQDPGLGLRLIYFSYDVKMKEKGDIPEGYSVSREKKERFSLILESASTNQTSMYLCASSLTAYEQYFGPGTRLTVT.

The genes are TRBV2 and TRBJ2-3; 8 bases are shared with TRBD2. The CDR3 length is 15 residues. V shed 4 bases, J shed 3 bases, and the junction held 6 bases outside the gene matches. From germline, CDR1 is SNHLY and CDR2 FYNNEI. CDR3 sequence (DNA): TGTGCCAGCAGTGTCGAAGCGGGAGTGACAGATACGCAGTATTTT. This codes for CASSVEAGVTDTQYF.

The chain employs TRBV10-3 and TRBJ2-2; D is unclear. This CDR3 is 15 amino acids long. Trimming removed 7 bases at V and 4 bases at J, with 16 bases between. Germline V gene data show CDR1 as ENHRY and CDR2 as SYGVKD. The CDR3 DNA reads TGTGCCATCACCGAGAGCGTGCAGTTCACCGGGGAGCTGTTTTTT. Its protein product is CAITESVQFTGELFF.

In this sample, this clone turned up once. The genes are TRBV5-1 and TRBJ1-2, with 7 bases lining up with TRBD1. Germline V gene sequence: CDR1 SGHRS, CDR2 YFSETQ. V was pared by 2 bases and J by 0 bases, with 4 bases of the junction left unmatched. The CDR3 has 15 amino acids. This CDR3 is CASSFFDRANYGYTF. CDR3 sequence (DNA): TGCGCCAGCAGCTTTTTCGACAGGGCTAACTATGGCTACACCTTC.

The V call is TRBV29-1, the J call TRBJ2-2; TRBD1 matches 8 bases. V gave up 6 bases and J gave up 4 bases; unmatched junction bases: 7. The V gene's germline CDR1 is SQVTM and CDR2 ANQGSEA. The CDR3 spans 14 residues. The CDR3 reads CSVSQGAPTGELFF. The CDR3 DNA reads as TGCAGCGTGTCCCAGGGGGCGCCCACCGGGGAGCTGTTTTTT.

The rearrangement uses TRBV5-5 and TRBJ2-3; TRBD2 agrees at 10 bases. The CDR3 contains 15 residues. Losses at the gene ends were 4 bases for V and 4 bases for J; bases not matched to a gene: 6. Germline CDR1 is SGHKS and CDR2 is YYEKEE (reference sequence). The CDR3 here is CASSIKREGADTQYF. CDR3 sequence (DNA): TGTGCCAGCAGCATCAAGCGGGAGGGCGCAGATACGCAGTATTTT. Full variable domain (rest looked up from reference TRBV5-5 and TRBJ2-3): DAGVTQSPTHLIKTRGQQVTLRCSPISGHKSVSWYQQVLGQGPQFIFQYYEKEERGRGNFPDRFSARQFPNYSSELNVNALLLGDSALYLCASSIKREGADTQYFGPGTRLTVL.

The chain carries TRBV10-2 and TRBJ2-2, with TRBD2 matching over 9 bases. Per the germline V gene, CDR1 is WSHSY and CDR2 is SAAADI. V shed 3 bases, J shed 7 bases, and the junction held 12 bases outside the gene matches. The CDR3 is made up of 17 amino acids. CDR3 residues: CASSDGVETSGRGELFF. CDR3 DNA sequence: TGCGCCAGCAGTGATGGGGTGGAGACTAGCGGACGCGGGGAGCTGTTTTTT.

This chain joins TRBV6-6 and TRBJ2-1, with 10 bases matching TRBD2. The germline V gene encodes CDR1 MNHNY and CDR2 SVGAGI (reference sequence). The CDR3 runs to 15 residues. V dropped 3 bases and J dropped 3; count of bases not matched to a gene: 2. CDR3 sequence: CASSYLAGDYNEQFF. The CDR3 region has the DNA TGTGCCAGCAGTTATCTAGCGGGAGACTACAATGAGCAGTTCTTC.

CDR3 DNA: TGCGCCAGCAGCCCCCGGACAGCCCAAGAGACCCAGTACTTC. Encoded protein: CASSPRTAQETQYF. J is TRBJ2-5 and V is TRBV4-1; perhaps TRBD1 as D (6 bases). This CDR3 has 14 amino acids. The V gene lost 4 bases and the J gene lost 1 base, with 10 bases spanning the gap. Germline CDR1 MGHRA, CDR2 YSYEKL.

The J gene is TRBJ1-1, the V gene TRBV5-1; weak D call: TRBD1 (6 bases). Per germline, CDR1 SGHRS and CDR2 YFSETQ. Trimming cost V 2 bases and J 8 bases, with 10 bases left between them. The CDR3 length is 12 residues. DNA of the CDR3: TGCGCCAGCAGCTTTGGGGGGGGCGAAGCTTTCTTT. Encoded protein: CASSFGGGEAFF. Supplemented by reference TRBV5-1 and TRBJ1-1, the full variable domain reads KAGVTQTPRYLIKTRGQQVTLSCSPISGHRSVSWYQQTPGQGLQFLFEYFSETQRNKGNFPGRFSGRQFSNSRSEMNVSTLELGDSALYLCASSFGGGEAFFGQGTRLTVV.

J is TRBJ2-1 and V is TRBV28, with a weak D call TRBD1 (6 bases). V was trimmed by 1 base and J by 12 bases, leaving 10 bases between them. From germline, CDR1 is MDHEN and CDR2 SYDVKM. The CDR3 has 12 amino acids. CDR3 amino acids: CASSLLGAPQFF. CDR3 bases: TGTGCCAGCAGTTTATTGGGGGCTCCGCAGTTCTTC.

V usage is TRBV6-5 and J usage is TRBJ1-2; no reliable D call. Germline V gene data show CDR1 as MNHEY and CDR2 as SVGAGI. The CDR3 length is 16 residues. V lost 0 bases to trimming and J lost 3 bases, with 14 bases between them. CDR3 sequence: CASSYSGLSGDYGYTF. The CDR3 bases are TGTGCCAGCAGTTACTCCGGTCTTTCCGGGGACTATGGCTACACCTTC.

The rearrangement joins TRBV28 to TRBJ1-6; TRBD1 might be the D (6 bases). Germline loops: CDR1 MDHEN, CDR2 SYDVKM. The CDR3 totals 15 residues. V dropped 5 bases and J dropped 5 bases, with 13 bases sitting between them. Written as DNA, the CDR3 is TGTGCCAGCAGTCACAGGGTATTCCATAATTCACCCCTCCACTTT. Its translation is CASSHRVFHNSPLHF.

J is TRBJ2-2 and V is TRBV28, with 12 bases lining up with TRBD1. The CDR3 runs 15 residues. The V and J ends lost 10 bases and 4 bases, in that order; junction bases with no gene match: 7. Germline loops: CDR1 MDHEN, CDR2 SYDVKM. The chain's CDR3 is CATGTGGAGTGELFF. CDR3 sequence (DNA): TGTGCCACCGGGACAGGGGGCGCGGGCACCGGGGAGCTGTTTTTT.

The V and J genes are TRBV5-4 and TRBJ1-5; 9 bases are shared with TRBD1. V shed 4 bases, J shed 2 bases, and the junction held 4 bases outside the gene matches. The CDR3 runs to 15 residues. From germline, CDR1 is SGHNT and CDR2 YYREEE (reference sequence). The CDR3: CASSKDRGGNQPQHF. The CDR3 coding sequence is TGTGCCAGCAGCAAGGACAGGGGAGGCAATCAGCCCCAGCATTTT. The full variable domain, in which reference TRBV5-4 and TRBJ1-5 provide the parts outside the CDR3, is ETGVTQSPTHLIKTRGQQVTLRCSSQSGHNTVSWYQQALGQGPQFIFQYYREEENGRGNFPPRFSGLQFPNYSSELNVNALELDDSALYLCASSKDRGGNQPQHFGDGTRLSIL.

The chain couples TRBV25-1 to TRBJ2-1; TRBD2 agrees at 7 bases. The CDR3 runs to 14 residues. Germline V CDR1 and CDR2: MGHDK, SYGVNS. Trimming took 5 bases from V and 1 from J; bases not matched to a gene: 2. The CDR3, as DNA: TGTGCCAGCAGTCCTAGCGGATCCTACAATGAGCAGTTCTTC. This translates into CASSPSGSYNEQFF.

J is TRBJ2-7 and V is TRBV29-1, with TRBD2 identical over 7 bases. Germline CDR1 SQVTM, CDR2 ANQGSEA. The CDR3 extends over 12 amino acids. The trim removed 4 bases at V and 9 bases at J, leaving 9 bases unmatched. The CDR3 is CSVGEQAGTQYF. The DNA of the CDR3 is TGCAGCGTTGGGGAACAAGCGGGGACGCAGTACTTC.

The chain recombines TRBV11-3 with TRBJ2-7; D may be TRBD2 (6 bases). Trimming pared 5 bases from V and 3 bases from J, leaving 17 bases between. CDR3 length: 15 residues. The germline CDR1 and CDR2 sequences are SGHNT and YENEEA. The CDR3 region is CASSQGTGPFYEQYF. In DNA, the CDR3 is TGTGCCAGCAGCCAAGGGACTGGACCGTTCTACGAGCAGTACTTC.

This chain connects TRBV5-8 to TRBJ1-6; D unclear. Trimming shortened V by 5 bases and J by 8 bases, and 20 bases separated the two germline ends. Germline CDR1 reads SGHTS; CDR2 reads YDEGEE. CDR3 length equals 16 residues. The CDR3 region is CASRDSRAAQDSPLHF. Here the CDR3 DNA reads TGTGCCAGCAGGGACTCCCGGGCAGCCCAGGATTCACCCCTCCACTTT.

This rearrangement joins TRBV4-2 to TRBJ2-4; 11 bases are shared with TRBD2. Per germline, CDR1 LGHNA and CDR2 YNFKEQ. V was pared by 3 bases and J by 3 bases, with 13 bases of the junction left unmatched. This CDR3 spans 19 amino acids. CDR3 sequence: CASSQVTSGSPRDKNIQYF. CDR3 DNA: TGTGCCAGCAGCCAGGTCACTAGCGGGAGCCCCCGGGACAAAAACATTCAGTACTTC.

This chain joins TRBV28 and TRBJ1-4; 7 bases map to TRBD1. V lost 5 bases, J lost 4 bases, and 10 bases stayed unmatched. Germline V lookup: CDR1 MDHEN, CDR2 SYDVKM. The CDR3 length is 16 residues. The DNA of the CDR3 is TGTGCCAGCAGTCAATACCGGACAGGAATTAATGAAAAACTGTTTTTT. As protein: CASSQYRTGINEKLFF.

V is TRBV5-6 and J is TRBJ1-1; D is perhaps TRBD1 (6 bases). Germline V gives CDR1 SGHDT, CDR2 YYEEEE. Trimming removed 2 bases at V and 3 bases at J, with 11 bases between. The CDR3 has 14 amino acids. The CDR3, as DNA: TGTGCCAGCAGCTTACAGGGAACCTACACTGAAGCTTTCTTT. Translating it yields CASSLQGTYTEAFF.

V and J are TRBV14 and TRBJ2-1; D is uncertain. Germline V CDR1 and CDR2: SGHDN, FVKESK. V was cut by 0 bases and J by 10 bases, with 10 bases left in between. CDR3 length: 13 residues. The CDR3: CASSQDRLGEQFF. CDR3 coding DNA: TGTGCCAGCAGCCAAGATCGTCTAGGAGAGCAGTTCTTC.

The chain carries TRBV5-1 and TRBJ1-4; no reliable D call. The CDR3 is made up of 15 amino acids. V was clipped by 3 bases and J by 0 bases, with 9 bases between them. The V gene's germline CDR1 is SGHRS and CDR2 YFSETQ. CDR3 loop: CASSSRSATNEKLFF. The CDR3 DNA sequence: TGCGCCAGCAGCTCACGCAGTGCAACTAATGAAAAACTGTTTTTT.

The sample holds one count of this clone. The chain links TRBV11-3 to TRBJ2-1; TRBD2 might be the D (5 bases). Germline CDR1 is SGHNT and CDR2 is YENEEA. There are 17 residues in the CDR3. V lost 5 bases and J 0 bases, leaving 17 bases between the germline ends. The CDR3, as DNA: TGTGCCAGCAGCGGCGTGAGGGAGATGAGCTCCTACAATGAGCAGTTCTTC. Residues: CASSGVREMSSYNEQFF.

V and J are TRBV6-5 and TRBJ1-3; 8 bases agree with TRBD1. Germline-derived CDR1 and CDR2 are MNHEY and SVGAGI. V shed 2 bases, J shed 3 bases, and the junction held 3 bases outside the gene matches. The CDR3 has 15 residues. In nucleotides, the CDR3 is TGTGCCAGCAGTTACAGGACAGGGTTTGGAAACACCATATATTTT. Encoded protein: CASSYRTGFGNTIYF.